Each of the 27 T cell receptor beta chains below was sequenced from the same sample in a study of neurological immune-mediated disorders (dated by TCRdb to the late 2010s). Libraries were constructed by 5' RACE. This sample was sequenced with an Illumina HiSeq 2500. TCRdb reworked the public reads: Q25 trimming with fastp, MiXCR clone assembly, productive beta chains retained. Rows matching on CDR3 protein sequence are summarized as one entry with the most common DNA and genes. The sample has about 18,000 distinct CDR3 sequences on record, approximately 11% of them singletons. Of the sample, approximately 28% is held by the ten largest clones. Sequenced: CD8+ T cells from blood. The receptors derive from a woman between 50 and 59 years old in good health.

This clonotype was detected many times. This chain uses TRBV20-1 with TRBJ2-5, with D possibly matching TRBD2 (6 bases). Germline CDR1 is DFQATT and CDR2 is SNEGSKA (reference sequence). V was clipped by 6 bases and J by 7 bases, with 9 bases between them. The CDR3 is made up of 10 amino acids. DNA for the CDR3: TGCAGTGCGGGAGGAGGGACCCAGTACTTC. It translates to CSAGGGTQYF.

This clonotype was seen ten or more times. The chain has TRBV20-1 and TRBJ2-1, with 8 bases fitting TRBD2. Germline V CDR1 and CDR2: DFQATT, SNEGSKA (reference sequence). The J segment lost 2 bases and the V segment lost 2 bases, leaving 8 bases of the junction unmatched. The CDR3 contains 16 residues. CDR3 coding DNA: TGCAGTGCTAGATGGTCAAGCGGGAGTGCCTACAATGAGCAGTTCTTC. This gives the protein CSARWSSGSAYNEQFF.

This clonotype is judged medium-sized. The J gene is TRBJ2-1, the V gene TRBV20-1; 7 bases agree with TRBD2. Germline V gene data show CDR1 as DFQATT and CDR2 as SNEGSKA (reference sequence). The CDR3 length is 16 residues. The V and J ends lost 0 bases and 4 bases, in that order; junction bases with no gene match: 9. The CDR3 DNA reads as TGCAGTGCTAGAGATGAAAAGCGGGACTTTTACAATGAGCAGTTCTTC. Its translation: CSARDEKRDFYNEQFF.

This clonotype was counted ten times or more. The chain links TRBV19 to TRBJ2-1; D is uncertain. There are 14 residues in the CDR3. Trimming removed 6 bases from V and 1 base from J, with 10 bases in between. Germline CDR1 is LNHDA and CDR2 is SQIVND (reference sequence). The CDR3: CASSLGSSYNEQFF. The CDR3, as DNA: TGTGCCAGTAGCCTAGGGTCATCCTACAATGAGCAGTTCTTC.

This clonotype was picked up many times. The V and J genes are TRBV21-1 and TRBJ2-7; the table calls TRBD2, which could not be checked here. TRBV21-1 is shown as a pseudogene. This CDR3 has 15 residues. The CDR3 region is CASTPPRESSYEQYF. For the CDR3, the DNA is TGTGCCAGCACCCCACCGAGGGAGAGTTCCTACGAGCAGTACTTC.

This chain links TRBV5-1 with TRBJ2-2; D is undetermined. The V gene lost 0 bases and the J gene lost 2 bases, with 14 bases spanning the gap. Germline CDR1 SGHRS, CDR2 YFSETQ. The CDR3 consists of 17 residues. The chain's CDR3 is CASSLGVGRINTGELFF. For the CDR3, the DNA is TGCGCCAGCAGCTTGGGAGTGGGTCGTATAAACACCGGGGAGCTGTTTTTT.

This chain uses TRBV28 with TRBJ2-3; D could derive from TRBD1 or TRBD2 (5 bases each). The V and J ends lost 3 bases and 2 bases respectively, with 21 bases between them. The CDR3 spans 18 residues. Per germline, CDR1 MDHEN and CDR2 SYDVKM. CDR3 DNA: TGTGCCAGCAGTTTGGCCCGGGGCAGGCTAGATCTCACAGATACGCAGTATTTT. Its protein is CASSLARGRLDLTDTQYF. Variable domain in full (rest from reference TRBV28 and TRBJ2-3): DVKVTQSSRYLVKRTGEKVFLECVQDMDHENMFWYRQDPGLGLRLIYFSYDVKMKEKGDIPEGYSVSREKKERFSLILESASTNQTSMYLCASSLARGRLDLTDTQYFGPGTRLTVL.

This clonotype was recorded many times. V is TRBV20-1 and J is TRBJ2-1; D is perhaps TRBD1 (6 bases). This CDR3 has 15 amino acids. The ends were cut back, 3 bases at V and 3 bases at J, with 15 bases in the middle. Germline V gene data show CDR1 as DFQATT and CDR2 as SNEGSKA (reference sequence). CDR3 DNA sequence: TGCAGTGCTAGTCAGGGGTTGAGCGGCTACAATGAGCAGTTCTTC. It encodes CSASQGLSGYNEQFF.

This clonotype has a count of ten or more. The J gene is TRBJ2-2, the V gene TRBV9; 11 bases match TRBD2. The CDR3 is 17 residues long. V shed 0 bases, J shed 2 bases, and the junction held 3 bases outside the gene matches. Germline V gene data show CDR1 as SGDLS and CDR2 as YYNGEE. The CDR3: CASSVGLAGGNTGELFF. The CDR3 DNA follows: TGTGCCAGCAGCGTAGGCCTAGCGGGAGGAAACACCGGGGAGCTGTTTTTT.

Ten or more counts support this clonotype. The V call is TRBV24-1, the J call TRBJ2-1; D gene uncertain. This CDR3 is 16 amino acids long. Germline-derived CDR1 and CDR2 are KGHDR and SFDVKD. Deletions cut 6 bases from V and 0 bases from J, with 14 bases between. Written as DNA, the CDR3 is TGTGCCACCAGTTCTTCTAACCTAAGCTCCTACAATGAGCAGTTCTTC. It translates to CATSSSNLSSYNEQFF.

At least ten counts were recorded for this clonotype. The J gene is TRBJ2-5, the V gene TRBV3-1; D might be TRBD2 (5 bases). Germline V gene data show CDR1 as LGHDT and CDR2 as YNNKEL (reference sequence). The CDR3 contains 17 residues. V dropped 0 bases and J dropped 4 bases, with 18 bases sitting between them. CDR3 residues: CASSQDRGWVAGETQYF. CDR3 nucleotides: TGTGCCAGCAGCCAAGATCGCGGGTGGGTTGCGGGAGAGACCCAGTACTTC.

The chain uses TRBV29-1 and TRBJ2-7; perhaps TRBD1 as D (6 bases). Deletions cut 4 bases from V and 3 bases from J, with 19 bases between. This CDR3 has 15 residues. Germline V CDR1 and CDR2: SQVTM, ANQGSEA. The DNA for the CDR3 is TGCAGCGTTGCCCGGCCAACAGGGTCCAGCTACGAGCAGTACTTC. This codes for CSVARPTGSSYEQYF.

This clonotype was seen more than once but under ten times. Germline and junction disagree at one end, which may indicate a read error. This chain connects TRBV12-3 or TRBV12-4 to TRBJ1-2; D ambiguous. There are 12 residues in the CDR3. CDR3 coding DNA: TGTGCCAACAGTTCGGCGAACTATGGCTACACCTTC. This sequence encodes CANSSANYGYTF.

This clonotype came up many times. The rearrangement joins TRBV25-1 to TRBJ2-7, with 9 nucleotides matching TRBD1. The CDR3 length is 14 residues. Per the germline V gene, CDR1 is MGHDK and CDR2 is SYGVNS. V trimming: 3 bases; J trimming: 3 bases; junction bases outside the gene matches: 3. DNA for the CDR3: TGTGCCAGCAGTGATCGGGACAGGGACTACGAGCAGTACTTC. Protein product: CASSDRDRDYEQYF.

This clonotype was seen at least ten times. The CDR3 protein is CASRRTGPTNEKLFF. The CDR3 DNA follows: TGTGCCAGCAGACGGACAGGGCCCACGAATGAAAAACTGTTTTTT. The V call is TRBV6-5, the J call TRBJ1-4; 8 bases map to TRBD1. V dropped 6 bases and J dropped 5; count of bases not matched to a gene: 8. Germline V gives CDR1 MNHEY, CDR2 SVGAGI. The CDR3 is 15 amino acids.

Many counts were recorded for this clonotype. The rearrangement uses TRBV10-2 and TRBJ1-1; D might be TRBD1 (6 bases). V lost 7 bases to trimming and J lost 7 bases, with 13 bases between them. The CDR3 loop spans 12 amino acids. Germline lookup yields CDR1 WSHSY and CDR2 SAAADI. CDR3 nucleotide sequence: TGCGCCAGCATTGGGGGGGCGTTTGAAGCTTTCTTT. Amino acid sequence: CASIGGAFEAFF.

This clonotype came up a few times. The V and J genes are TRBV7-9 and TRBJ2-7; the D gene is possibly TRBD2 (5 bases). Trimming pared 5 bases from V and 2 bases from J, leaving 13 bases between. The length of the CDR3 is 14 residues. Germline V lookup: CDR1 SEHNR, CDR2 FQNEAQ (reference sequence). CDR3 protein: CASSIAGHAYEQYF. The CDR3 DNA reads TGTGCCAGCAGCATTGCGGGCCATGCCTACGAGCAGTACTTC. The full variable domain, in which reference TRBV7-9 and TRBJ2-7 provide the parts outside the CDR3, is DTGVSQNPRHKITKRGQNVTFRCDPISEHNRLYWYRQTLGQGPEFLTYFQNEAQLEKSRLLSDRFSAERPKGSFSTLEIQRTEQGDSAMYLCASSIAGHAYEQYFGPGTRLTVT.

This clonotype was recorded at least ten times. The CDR3 DNA reads as TGCGCCAGCAGCCAAGATCCGGGGACAGGGGAAAAACTGTTTTTT. Translation gives CASSQDPGTGEKLFF. This rearrangement joins TRBV4-1 to TRBJ1-4; the match to TRBD1 covers 9 bases. Germline V gene lookup returns CDR1 MGHRA and CDR2 YSYEKL. CDR3 length equals 15 residues. Germline trimming cut 0 bases from V and 8 bases from J; bases unmatched to any gene: 4.

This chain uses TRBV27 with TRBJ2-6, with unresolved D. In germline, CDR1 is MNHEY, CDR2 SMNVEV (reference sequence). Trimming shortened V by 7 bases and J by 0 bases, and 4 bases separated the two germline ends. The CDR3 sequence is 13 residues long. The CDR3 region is CASTGSGANVLTF. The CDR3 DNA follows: TGTGCCAGCACGGGCTCTGGGGCCAACGTCCTGACTTTC.

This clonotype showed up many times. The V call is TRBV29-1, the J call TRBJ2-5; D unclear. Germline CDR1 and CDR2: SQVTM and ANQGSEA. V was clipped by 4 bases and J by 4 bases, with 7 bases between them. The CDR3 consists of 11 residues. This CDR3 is CSVVRLETQYF. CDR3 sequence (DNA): TGCAGCGTTGTCCGACTAGAGACCCAGTACTTC.

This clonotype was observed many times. The chain's CDR3 is CASSLRDNSNYGYTF. The CDR3 nucleotides are TGTGCCAGCAGCTTAAGAGACAACTCAAACTATGGCTACACCTTC. J is TRBJ1-2 and V is TRBV7-2, with unresolved D. This CDR3 is 15 amino acids long. CDR1 is SGHTA, CDR2 FQGNSA, per germline. Trimming stripped 2 bases from V and 2 bases from J, with 12 bases between.

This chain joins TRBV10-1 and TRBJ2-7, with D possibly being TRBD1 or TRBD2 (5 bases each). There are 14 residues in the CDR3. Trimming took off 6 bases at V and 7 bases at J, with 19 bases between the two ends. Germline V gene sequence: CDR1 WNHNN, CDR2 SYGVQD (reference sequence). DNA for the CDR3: TGCGCCAGCAGGGGGGTTGTCCGGGCCGGGGAGCAGTACTTC. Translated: CASRGVVRAGEQYF.

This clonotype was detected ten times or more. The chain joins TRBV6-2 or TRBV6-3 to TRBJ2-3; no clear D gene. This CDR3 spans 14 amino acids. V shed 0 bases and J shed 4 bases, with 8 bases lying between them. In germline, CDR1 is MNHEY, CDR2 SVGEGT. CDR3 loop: CASSYSIWADTQYF. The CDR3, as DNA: TGTGCCAGCAGTTACTCGATTTGGGCAGATACGCAGTATTTT.

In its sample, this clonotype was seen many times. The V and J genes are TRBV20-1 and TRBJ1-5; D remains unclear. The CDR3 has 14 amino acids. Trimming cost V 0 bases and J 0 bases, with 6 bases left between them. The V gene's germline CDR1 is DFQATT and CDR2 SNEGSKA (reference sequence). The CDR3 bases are TGCAGTGCTAGAGAAGGGTATAGCAATCAGCCCCAGCATTTT. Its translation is CSAREGYSNQPQHF.

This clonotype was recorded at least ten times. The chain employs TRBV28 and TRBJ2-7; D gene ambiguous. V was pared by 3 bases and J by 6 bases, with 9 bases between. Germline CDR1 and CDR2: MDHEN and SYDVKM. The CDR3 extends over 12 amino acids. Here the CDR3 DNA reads TGTGCCAGCAGTTTGGGCTCGGGCGAGCAGTACTTC. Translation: CASSLGSGEQYF.

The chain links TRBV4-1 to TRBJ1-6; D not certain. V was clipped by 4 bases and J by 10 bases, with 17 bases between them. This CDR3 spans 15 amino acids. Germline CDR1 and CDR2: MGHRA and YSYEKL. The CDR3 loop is CASSRLRWEGSPLHF. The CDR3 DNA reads TGCGCCAGCAGCCGCTTGAGGTGGGAGGGATCACCCCTCCACTTT.

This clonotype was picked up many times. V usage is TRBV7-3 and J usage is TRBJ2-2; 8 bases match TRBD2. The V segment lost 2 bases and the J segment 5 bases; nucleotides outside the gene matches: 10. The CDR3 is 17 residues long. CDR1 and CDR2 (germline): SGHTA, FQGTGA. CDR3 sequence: CASSLVPAGVGTGELFF. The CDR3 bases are TGTGCCAGCAGCTTAGTCCCAGCGGGGGTTGGGACCGGGGAGCTGTTTTTT.